Shown below are 18 T cell receptor beta chains from a single sample sequenced in a study of blood T cell repertoires in COVID-19 (dated by TCRdb to the early 2020s). Libraries were constructed by the immunoSEQ multiplex PCR assay. As stored in TCRdb, this immuneACCESS dataset retains in-frame rearrangements with V and J assigned. A fraction of the clones does not appear; measured against another copy, unresolved V genes explain less than half of the discrepancy, and the remainder lacks a known reason. For this sample there are roughly 360,000 clones; 70% to 90% appear just once. The ten largest clones take up roughly 0.97% of the sample. Input material: PBMCs or T cells enriched from blood (not recorded which). The receptors were gathered from a woman between 25 and 40 years old with acute COVID-19.

This chain links TRBV19 with TRBJ2-5, with D uncertain. CDR3 size: 14 residues. Per germline, CDR1 LNHDA and CDR2 SQIVND (reference sequence). V lost 0 bases and J lost 6, with 11 bases in between. DNA of the CDR3: TGTGCCAGTAGTATAGATACCGCGGAGCAGACCCAGTACTTC. This gives the protein CASSIDTAEQTQYF. Full variable domain (rest looked up from reference TRBV19 and TRBJ2-5): DGGITQSPKYLFRKEGQNVTLSCEQNLNHDAMYWYRQDPGQGLRLIYYSQIVNDFQKGDIAEGYSVSREKKESFPLTVTSAQKNPTAFYLCASSIDTAEQTQYFGPGTRLLVL.

The chain couples TRBV4-1 to TRBJ1-5; 7 bases align to TRBD1. The CDR3 totals 15 residues. V lost 4 bases and J lost 0; bases outside the gene matches: 3. Germline V gene lookup returns CDR1 MGHRA and CDR2 YSYEKL. CDR3 amino acids: CASSRGQYSNQPQHF. The CDR3 nucleotides read TGCGCCAGCAGCCGGGGACAGTATAGCAATCAGCCCCAGCATTTT.

The chain is built from TRBV7-2 and TRBJ2-1; 9 bases map to TRBD2. This CDR3 is 16 amino acids long. Per the germline V gene, CDR1 is SGHTA and CDR2 is FQGNSA. V shed 1 base and J 3 bases; nucleotides not matched to a gene: 4. The chain's CDR3 is CASSLGGGGGYNEQFF. The CDR3 DNA follows: TGTGCCAGCAGCTTAGGAGGCGGGGGGGGCTACAATGAGCAGTTCTTC. The full variable domain, rest sourced from reference TRBV7-2 and TRBJ2-1, is GAGVSQSPSNKVTEKGKDVELRCDPISGHTALYWYRQSLGQGLEFLIYFQGNSAPDKSGLPSDRFSAERTGGSVSTLTIQRTQQEDSAVYLCASSLGGGGGYNEQFFGPGTRLTVL.

This chain uses TRBV20-1 with TRBJ2-1, with a tentative D call TRBD2 (7 bases). Trimming removed 3 bases at V and 3 bases at J, with 15 bases between. Germline CDR1 reads DFQATT; CDR2 reads SNEGSKA (reference sequence). CDR3 size: 15 residues. CDR3 sequence reads: CSASGGGAVYNEQFF. DNA of the CDR3: TGCAGTGCTAGTGGTGGGGGGGCCGTCTACAATGAGCAGTTCTTC.

The chain recombines TRBV3-1 (or the pseudogene TRBV3-2) with TRBJ1-6; perhaps TRBD1 as D (6 bases). The CDR3 runs 15 residues. Germline CDR1 and CDR2: LGHDT and YNNKEL (reference sequence). Trimming removed 5 bases at V and 1 base at J, with 9 bases between. CDR3 amino acids: CASSSGVSYNSPLHF. CDR3 in DNA: TGTGCCAGCAGCTCAGGGGTTTCCTATAATTCACCCCTCCACTTT.

This sequence joins TRBV29-1 and TRBJ2-7; 9 positions match TRBD1. With 2 bases clipped from V and 2 bases from J, the junction kept 16 bases outside the gene matches. This CDR3 is built from 18 residues. Germline loops: CDR1 SQVTM, CDR2 ANQGSEA. This CDR3 reads CSVELGVSRQGGPYEQYF. CDR3 bases: TGCAGCGTTGAACTGGGGGTCTCGAGACAGGGGGGACCCTACGAGCAGTACTTC.

This clone was detected only once. The V call is TRBV7-8, the J call TRBJ2-7, with D possibly matching TRBD1 (6 bases). The length of the CDR3 is 16 residues. CDR1 is SGHVS and CDR2 is FQNEAQ in the germline V gene. The germline V and J ends were trimmed by 5 bases and 1 base, with 18 bases remaining between them. The CDR3 DNA reads as TGTGCCAGCAGCGCAAACAGGGTCCCTCAATCCTACGAGCAGTACTTC. This codes for CASSANRVPQSYEQYF.

This clone was found a few times. This chain links TRBV10-1 with TRBJ1-1; 8 nucleotides agree with TRBD1. Looked up from germline, CDR1 is WNHNN and CDR2 is SYGVQD (reference sequence). J was trimmed by 10 bases and V by 4 bases; bases with no gene match: 11. The CDR3 extends over 14 amino acids. CDR3 DNA sequence: TGCGCCAGCAGTGGAGGAGGGACAGGCCGAGGAGCTTTCTTT. Translated: CASSGGGTGRGAFF.

The J gene is TRBJ2-2, the V gene TRBV7-9; tentative D call: TRBD2 (5 bases). Germline values: CDR1 SEHNR, CDR2 FQNEAQ (reference sequence). The CDR3 is made up of 15 amino acids. V lost 10 bases and J lost 0, with 15 bases in between. In nucleotides, the CDR3 is TGTGCCACCCACCCCGGGCGGGCGAACACCGGGGAGCTGTTTTTT. It encodes CATHPGRANTGELFF.

The genes are TRBV3-1 (or the pseudogene TRBV3-2) and TRBJ1-3; 9 bases match TRBD1. Trimming took 3 bases from V and 1 from J; bases not matched to a gene: 7. The length of the CDR3 is 17 residues. Germline lookup yields CDR1 LGHDT and CDR2 YNNKEL (reference sequence). The chain's CDR3 is CASSQNPGQGSGNTIYF. The CDR3 DNA reads as TGTGCCAGCAGCCAGAACCCGGGACAGGGATCTGGAAACACCATATATTTT.

The chain joins TRBV19 to TRBJ2-4; 7 bases map to TRBD1. Germline CDR1 and CDR2: LNHDA and SQIVND (reference sequence). V lost 10 bases, J lost 2 bases, and 11 bases stayed unmatched. The CDR3 is made up of 15 amino acids. CDR3 sequence (DNA): TGTGCCACCCAACCGACAGGGAAAACCAAAAACATTCAGTACTTC. Translating gives CATQPTGKTKNIQYF.

The rearrangement uses TRBV5-1 and TRBJ2-1; the D gene is possibly TRBD1 (6 bases). V lost 2 bases to trimming and J lost 7 bases, with 7 bases between them. CDR3 length equals 12 residues. Per germline, CDR1 SGHRS and CDR2 YFSETQ. The CDR3 DNA is TGCGCCAGCAGCTTCAGGGGTAATGAGCAGTTCTTC. Residues: CASSFRGNEQFF.

This clone has only a few counts. The genes are TRBV5-1 and TRBJ1-4; 7 bases map to TRBD1. The CDR3 totals 15 residues. V lost 0 bases, J lost 5 bases, and 4 bases stayed unmatched. From germline, CDR1 is SGHRS and CDR2 YFSETQ. In nucleotides, the CDR3 is TGCGCCAGCAGCTTGGGGGCCAGGGGGAATGAAAAACTGTTTTTT. Its protein is CASSLGARGNEKLFF.

The CDR3 reads CATRTRDRGNQPQHF. The CDR3, as DNA: TGTGCCACCAGAACCCGGGACAGGGGTAACCAGCCCCAGCATTTT. V and J are TRBV2 and TRBJ1-5; the match to TRBD1 covers 10 bases. Germline V gene data show CDR1 as SNHLY and CDR2 as FYNNEI. The CDR3 spans 15 residues. V was pared by 10 bases and J by 7 bases, with 13 bases of the junction left unmatched. Variable domain in full (rest from reference TRBV2 and TRBJ1-5): EPEVTQTPSHQVTQMGQEVILRCVPISNHLYFYWYRQILGQKVEFLVSFYNNEISEKSEIFDDQFSVERPDGSNFTLKIRSTKLEDSAMYFCATRTRDRGNQPQHFGDGTRLSIL.

This sequence joins TRBV7-3 and TRBJ1-1, with 8 bases aligning to TRBD1. V was pared by 5 bases and J by 1 base, with 0 bases of the junction left unmatched. Germline V gives CDR1 SGHTA, CDR2 FQGTGA. The CDR3 loop spans 13 amino acids. Here the CDR3 DNA reads TGTGCCAGCAGCGGACAGGGGAACACTGAAGCTTTCTTT. Its translation is CASSGQGNTEAFF.

This chain joins TRBV5-6 and TRBJ2-7; TRBD1 aligns across 12 bases. V trimming: 4 bases; J trimming: 2 bases; junction bases outside the gene matches: 4. The germline V gene has CDR1 SGHDT and CDR2 YYEEEE. The CDR3 consists of 15 residues. The CDR3 region is CASSGRDRGPYEQYF. The CDR3 DNA reads as TGTGCCAGCAGCGGCCGGGACAGGGGGCCCTACGAGCAGTACTTC. Combining the CDR3 with reference TRBV5-6 and TRBJ2-7 gives the whole variable domain DAGVTQSPTHLIKTRGQQVTLRCSPKSGHDTVSWYQQALGQGPQFIFQYYEEEERQRGNFPDRFSGHQFPNYSSELNVNALLLGDSALYLCASSGRDRGPYEQYFGPGTRLTVT.

The rearrangement joins TRBV7-9 to TRBJ1-3; maybe TRBD1 (5 bases). This CDR3 comprises 15 residues. V was shortened by 6 bases and J by 2 bases, with 14 bases between the two germline ends. The V gene's germline CDR1 is SEHNR and CDR2 FQNEAQ (reference sequence). The CDR3 coding sequence is TGTGCCAGCAGGTGGGGGGAATGGACTGGAAACACCATATATTTT. Residues: CASRWGEWTGNTIYF. The variable domain in full, with the rest retrieved from reference TRBV7-9 and TRBJ1-3, is DTGVSQNPRHKITKRGQNVTFRCDPISEHNRLYWYRQTLGQGPEFLTYFQNEAQLEKSRLLSDRFSAERPKGSFSTLEIQRTEQGDSAMYLCASRWGEWTGNTIYFGEGSWLTVV.

CDR3 amino acids: CSASLHRDLGFATNEKLFF. For the CDR3, the DNA is TGCAGTGCTAGTCTCCACCGGGATCTTGGCTTCGCAACTAATGAAAAACTGTTTTTT. The rearrangement links TRBV20-1 to TRBJ1-4; no definite D call. CDR1 DFQATT and CDR2 SNEGSKA come from the germline V gene (reference sequence). Trimming stripped 3 bases from V and 0 bases from J, with 23 bases between. The CDR3 loop spans 19 amino acids.